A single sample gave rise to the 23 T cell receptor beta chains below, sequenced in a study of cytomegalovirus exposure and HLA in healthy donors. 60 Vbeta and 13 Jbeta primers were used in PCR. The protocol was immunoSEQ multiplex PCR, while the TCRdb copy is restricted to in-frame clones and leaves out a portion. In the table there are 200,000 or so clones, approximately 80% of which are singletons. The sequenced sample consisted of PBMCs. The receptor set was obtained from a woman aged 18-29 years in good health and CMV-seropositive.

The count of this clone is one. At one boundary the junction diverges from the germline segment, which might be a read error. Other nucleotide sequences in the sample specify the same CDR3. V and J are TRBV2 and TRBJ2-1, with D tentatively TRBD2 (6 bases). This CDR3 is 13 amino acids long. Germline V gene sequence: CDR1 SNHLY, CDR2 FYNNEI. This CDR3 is CASREAPGTGLLF. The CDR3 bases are TGTGCCAGCAGGGAGGCCCCCGGGACTGGCTTGCTCTTC.

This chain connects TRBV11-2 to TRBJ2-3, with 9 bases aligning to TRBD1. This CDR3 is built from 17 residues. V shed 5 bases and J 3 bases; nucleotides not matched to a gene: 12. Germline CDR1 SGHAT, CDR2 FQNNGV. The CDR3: CASSRLRGQGKTDTQYF. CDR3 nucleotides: TGTGCCAGCAGCAGACTTAGGGGACAGGGAAAAACAGATACGCAGTATTTT.

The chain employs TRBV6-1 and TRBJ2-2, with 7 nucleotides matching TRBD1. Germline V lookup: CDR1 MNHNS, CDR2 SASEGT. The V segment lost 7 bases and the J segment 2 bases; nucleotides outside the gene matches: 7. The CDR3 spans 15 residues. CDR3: CASKNDRVNTGELFF. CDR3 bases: TGTGCCAGCAAGAATGACAGGGTTAACACCGGGGAGCTGTTTTTT.

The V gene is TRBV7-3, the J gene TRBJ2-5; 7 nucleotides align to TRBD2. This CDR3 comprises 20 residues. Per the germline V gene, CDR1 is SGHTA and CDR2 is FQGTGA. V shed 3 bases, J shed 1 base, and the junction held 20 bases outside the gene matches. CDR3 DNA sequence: TGTGCCAGCAGCTTCCTTCGACTAGCCGCGGGGCCCTGCCCCCAAGAGACCCAGTACTTC. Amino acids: CASSFLRLAAGPCPQETQYF.

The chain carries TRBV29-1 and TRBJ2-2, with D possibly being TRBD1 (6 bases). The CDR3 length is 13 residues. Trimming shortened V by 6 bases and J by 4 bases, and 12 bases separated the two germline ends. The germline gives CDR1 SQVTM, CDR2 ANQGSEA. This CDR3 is CSVAGVGTGELFF. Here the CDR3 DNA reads TGCAGCGTGGCAGGGGTAGGCACCGGGGAGCTGTTTTTT.

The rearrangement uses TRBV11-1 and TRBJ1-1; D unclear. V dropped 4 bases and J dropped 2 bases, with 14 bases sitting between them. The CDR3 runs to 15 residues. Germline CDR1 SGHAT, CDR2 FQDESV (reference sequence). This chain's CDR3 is CASSSPRGGNTEAFF. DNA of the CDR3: TGTGCCAGCAGCTCCCCGCGGGGAGGAAACACTGAAGCTTTCTTT.

CDR3 loop: CASGVQGAGNTIYF. CDR3 DNA: TGTGCCAGCGGAGTACAGGGGGCTGGAAACACCATATATTTT. This sequence joins TRBV27 and TRBJ1-3, with 8 bases lining up with TRBD1. This CDR3 is built from 14 residues. Germline V gives CDR1 MNHEY, CDR2 SMNVEV (reference sequence). Germline trimming cut 8 bases from V and 2 bases from J; bases unmatched to any gene: 5.

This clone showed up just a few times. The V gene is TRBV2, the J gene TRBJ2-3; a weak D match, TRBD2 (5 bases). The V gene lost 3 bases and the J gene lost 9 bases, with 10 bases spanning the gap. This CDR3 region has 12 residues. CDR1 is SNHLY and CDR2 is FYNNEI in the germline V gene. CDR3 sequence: CASSERARTQYF. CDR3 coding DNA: TGTGCCAGCAGTGAGAGGGCTAGAACGCAGTATTTT.

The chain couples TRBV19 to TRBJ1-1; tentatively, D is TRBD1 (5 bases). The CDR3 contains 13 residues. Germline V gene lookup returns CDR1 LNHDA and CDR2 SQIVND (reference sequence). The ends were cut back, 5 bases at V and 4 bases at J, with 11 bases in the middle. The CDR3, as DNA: TGTGCCAGTAGTGACCGGAGGGGCACTGAAGCTTTCTTT. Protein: CASSDRRGTEAFF. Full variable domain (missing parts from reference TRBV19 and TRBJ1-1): DGGITQSPKYLFRKEGQNVTLSCEQNLNHDAMYWYRQDPGQGLRLIYYSQIVNDFQKGDIAEGYSVSREKKESFPLTVTSAQKNPTAFYLCASSDRRGTEAFFGQGTRLTVV.

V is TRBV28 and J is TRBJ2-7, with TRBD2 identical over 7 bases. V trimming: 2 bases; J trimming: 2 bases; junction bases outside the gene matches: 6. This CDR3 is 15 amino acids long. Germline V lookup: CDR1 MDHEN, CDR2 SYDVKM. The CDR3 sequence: CASSLGEGLTYEQYV. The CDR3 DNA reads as TGTGCCAGCAGTTTAGGGGAGGGGTTAACCTACGAGCAGTACGTC.

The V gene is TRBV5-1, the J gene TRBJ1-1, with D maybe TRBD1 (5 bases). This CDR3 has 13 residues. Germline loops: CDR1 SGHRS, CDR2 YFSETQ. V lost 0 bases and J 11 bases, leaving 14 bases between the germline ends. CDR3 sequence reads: CASSLGDSQGAFF. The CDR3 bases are TGCGCCAGCAGCTTGGGAGACAGCCAAGGGGCTTTCTTT.

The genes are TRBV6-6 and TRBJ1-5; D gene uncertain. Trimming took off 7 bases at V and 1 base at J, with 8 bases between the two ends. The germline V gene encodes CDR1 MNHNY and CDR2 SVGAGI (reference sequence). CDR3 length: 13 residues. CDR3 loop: CASTRGSNQPQHF. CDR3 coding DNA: TGTGCCAGCACCCGCGGGAGCAATCAGCCCCAGCATTTT.

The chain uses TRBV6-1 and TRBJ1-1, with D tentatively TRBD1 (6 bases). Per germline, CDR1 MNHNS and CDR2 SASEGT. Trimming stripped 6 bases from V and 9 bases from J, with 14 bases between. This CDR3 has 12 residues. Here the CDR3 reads CASSDTGHQAFF. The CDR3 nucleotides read TGTGCCAGCAGCGATACAGGGCATCAAGCTTTCTTT.

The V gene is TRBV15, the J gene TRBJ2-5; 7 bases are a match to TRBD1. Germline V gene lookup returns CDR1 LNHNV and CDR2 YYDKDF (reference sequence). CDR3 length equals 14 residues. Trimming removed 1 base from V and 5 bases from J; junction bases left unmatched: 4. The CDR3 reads CATSRGGQSETQYF. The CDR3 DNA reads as TGTGCCACCAGCAGAGGGGGACAGTCGGAGACCCAGTACTTC.

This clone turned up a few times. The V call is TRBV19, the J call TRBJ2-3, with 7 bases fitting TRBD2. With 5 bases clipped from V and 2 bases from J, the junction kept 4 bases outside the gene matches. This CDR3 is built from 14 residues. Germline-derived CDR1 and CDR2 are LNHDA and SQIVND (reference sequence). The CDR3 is CASSPAGLTDTQYF. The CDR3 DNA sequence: TGTGCCAGTAGTCCAGCGGGGCTCACAGATACGCAGTATTTT.

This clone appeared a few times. DNA for the CDR3: TGTGCCAGTAGTATTATCGGAAGGGGGAGTTATAGCAATCAGCCCCAGCATTTT. This encodes CASSIIGRGSYSNQPQHF. This sequence joins TRBV19 and TRBJ1-5; a possible D gene is TRBD1 (6 bases). The germline V gene encodes CDR1 LNHDA and CDR2 SQIVND (reference sequence). The CDR3 spans 18 residues. The ends were cut back, 3 bases at V and 0 bases at J, with 18 bases in the middle.

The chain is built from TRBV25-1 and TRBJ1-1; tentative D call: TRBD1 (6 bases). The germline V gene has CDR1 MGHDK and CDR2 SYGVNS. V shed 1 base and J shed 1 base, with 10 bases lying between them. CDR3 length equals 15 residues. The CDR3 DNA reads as TGTGCCAGCAGTGAATCATCGACAGGGAACACTGAAGCTTTCTTT. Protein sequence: CASSESSTGNTEAFF.

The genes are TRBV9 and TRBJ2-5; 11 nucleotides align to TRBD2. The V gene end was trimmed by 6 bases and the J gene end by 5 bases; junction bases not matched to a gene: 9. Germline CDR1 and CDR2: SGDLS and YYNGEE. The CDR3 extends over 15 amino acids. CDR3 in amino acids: CASNLSGRGRETQYF. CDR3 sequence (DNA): TGTGCCAGCAACCTTAGCGGGAGGGGTCGGGAGACCCAGTACTTC.

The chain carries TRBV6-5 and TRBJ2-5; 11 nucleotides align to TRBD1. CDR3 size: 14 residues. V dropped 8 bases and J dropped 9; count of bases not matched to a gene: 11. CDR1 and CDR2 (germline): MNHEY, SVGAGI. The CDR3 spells CASGRTGGAWAQYF. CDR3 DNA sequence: TGTGCCAGCGGCCGGACAGGGGGCGCCTGGGCCCAGTACTTC.

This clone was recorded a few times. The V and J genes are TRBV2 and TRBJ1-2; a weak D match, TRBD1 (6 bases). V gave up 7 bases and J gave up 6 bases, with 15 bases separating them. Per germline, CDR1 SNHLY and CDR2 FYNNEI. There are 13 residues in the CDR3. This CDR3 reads CASTGGGFDGYTF. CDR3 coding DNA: TGTGCCAGCACGGGGGGGGGCTTCGATGGCTACACCTTC.

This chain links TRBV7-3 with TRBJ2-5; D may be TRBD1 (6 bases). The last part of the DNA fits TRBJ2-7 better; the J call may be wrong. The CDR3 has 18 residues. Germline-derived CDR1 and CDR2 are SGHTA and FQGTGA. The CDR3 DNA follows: TGTGCCAGCAGCTTAACGGCGACGGCAGGGACATTACCCTACGAGCAGTACTTC. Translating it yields CASSLTATAGTLPYEQYF.

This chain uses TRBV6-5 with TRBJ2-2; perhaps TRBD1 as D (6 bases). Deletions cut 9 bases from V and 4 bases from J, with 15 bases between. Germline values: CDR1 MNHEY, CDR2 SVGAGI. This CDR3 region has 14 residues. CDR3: CASTSRGSTGELFF. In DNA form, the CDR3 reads TGTGCCAGTACTTCTAGGGGGAGCACCGGGGAGCTGTTTTTT.

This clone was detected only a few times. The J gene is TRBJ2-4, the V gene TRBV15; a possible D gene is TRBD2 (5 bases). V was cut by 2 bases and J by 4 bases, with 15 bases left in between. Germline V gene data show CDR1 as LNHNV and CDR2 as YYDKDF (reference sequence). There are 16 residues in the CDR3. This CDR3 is CATSRIRTGLKNIQYF. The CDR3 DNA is TGTGCCACCAGCAGAATTAGGACTGGACTTAAAAACATTCAGTACTTC.